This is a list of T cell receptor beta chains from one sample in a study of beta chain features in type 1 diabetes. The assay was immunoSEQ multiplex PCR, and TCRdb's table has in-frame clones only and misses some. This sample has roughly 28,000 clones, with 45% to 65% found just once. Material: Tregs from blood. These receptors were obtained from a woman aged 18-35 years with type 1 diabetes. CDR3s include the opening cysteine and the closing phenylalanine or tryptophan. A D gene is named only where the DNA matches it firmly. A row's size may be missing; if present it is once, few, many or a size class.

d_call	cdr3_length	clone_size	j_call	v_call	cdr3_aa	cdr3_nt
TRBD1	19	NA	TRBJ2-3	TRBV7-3	CASSLGPLRTGSRTDTQYF	TGTGCCAGCAGCTTAGGGCCCCTCCGGACAGGGTCCCGGACAGATACGCAGTATTTT
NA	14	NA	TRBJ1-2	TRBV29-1	CSVRSGRGDYGYTF	TGCAGCGTTCGGTCGGGCAGGGGCGACTATGGCTACACCTTC
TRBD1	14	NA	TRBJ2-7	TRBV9	CASSAGTEDYEQYF	TGTGCCAGCAGCGCCGGGACAGAAGATTACGAGCAGTACTTC
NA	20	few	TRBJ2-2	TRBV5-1	CASSLLPGQKAGESAGELFF	TGCGCCAGCAGCTTGCTTCCGGGACAGAAAGCGGGAGAGAGTGCCGGGGAGCTGTTTTTT
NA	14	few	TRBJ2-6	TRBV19	CASLAGGGANVLTF	TGTGCCAGTCTGGCCGGGGGTGGGGCCAACGTCCTGACTTTC
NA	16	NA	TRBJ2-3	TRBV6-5	CASSYDGRGLGDTQYF	TGTGCCAGCAGTTATGACGGCAGAGGATTAGGAGATACGCAGTATTTT
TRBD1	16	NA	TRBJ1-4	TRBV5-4	CASSSRPGQSNEKLFF	TGTGCCAGCAGCTCTCGGCCGGGACAGTCGAATGAAAAACTGTTTTTT
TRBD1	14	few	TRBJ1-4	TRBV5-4	CASSPRQGSEKLFF	TGTGCCAGCAGCCCAAGACAGGGTTCGGAAAAACTGTTTTTT
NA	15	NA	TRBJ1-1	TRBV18	CASSGGQIQNTEAFF	TGTGCCAGCTCAGGAGGACAGATCCAAAACACTGAAGCTTTCTTT
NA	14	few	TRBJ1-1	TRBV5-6	CASRSLAVNTEAFF	TGTGCCAGCAGGTCCTTGGCAGTAAACACTGAAGCTTTCTTT
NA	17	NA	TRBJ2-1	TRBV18	CASSPRIDSSSSDGQFF	TGTGCCAGCTCACCACGAATCGACAGTTCTTCATCGGATGGGCAGTTCTTC
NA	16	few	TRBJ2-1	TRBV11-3	CASSLGSSASYNEQFF	TGTGCCAGCAGCTTAGGGTCTAGCGCTTCCTACAATGAGCAGTTCTTC
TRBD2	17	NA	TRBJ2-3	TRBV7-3	CASSLSLAGGGTDTQYF	TGTGCCAGCAGCTTAAGCCTAGCGGGAGGGGGCACAGATACGCAGTATTTT
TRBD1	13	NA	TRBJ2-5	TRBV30	CASVRTGGETQYF	TGTGCCTCAGTCCGGACAGGGGGGGAGACCCAGTACTTC
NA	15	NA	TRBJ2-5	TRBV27	CASSRLRPEDETQYF	TGTGCCAGCAGTCGTCTAAGGCCCGAGGATGAGACCCAGTACTTC
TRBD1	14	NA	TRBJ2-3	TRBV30	CAWTLGTGVDTQYF	TGTGCCTGGACTCTTGGGACAGGGGTAGATACGCAGTATTTT
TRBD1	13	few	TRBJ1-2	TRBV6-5	CASRSRGLLGYTF	TGTGCCAGCAGGTCCAGGGGGCTGCTGGGCTACACCTTC
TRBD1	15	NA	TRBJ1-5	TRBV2	CASSESDRGYQPQHF	TGTGCCAGCAGTGAAAGCGACAGGGGGTATCAGCCCCAGCATTTT
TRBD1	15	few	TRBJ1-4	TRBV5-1	CASSPQGTVNEKLFF	TGCGCCAGCAGCCCACAGGGGACCGTTAATGAAAAACTGTTTTTT
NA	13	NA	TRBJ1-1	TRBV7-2	CASSSEVRTEAFF	TGTGCCAGCAGCTCGGAGGTGCGCACTGAAGCTTTCTTT
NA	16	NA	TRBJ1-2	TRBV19	CASSSLEQGFNYGYTF	TGTGCCAGTAGTAGCCTGGAACAGGGTTTCAACTATGGCTACACCTTC
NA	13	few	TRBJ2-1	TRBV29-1	CSVGSWPYNEQFF	TGCAGCGTTGGATCGTGGCCATACAATGAGCAGTTCTTC
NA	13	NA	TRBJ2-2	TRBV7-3	CASSLTEHGELFF	TGTGCCAGCAGCTTAACGGAGCACGGGGAGCTGTTTTTT
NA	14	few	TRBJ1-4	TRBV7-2	CASSSGTAHEKLFF	TGTGCCAGCAGCTCTGGCACAGCCCATGAAAAACTGTTTTTT
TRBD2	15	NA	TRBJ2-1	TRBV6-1	CASRPLAGGRNEQFF	TGTGCCAGCAGGCCCCTGGCGGGAGGGAGGAATGAGCAGTTCTTC
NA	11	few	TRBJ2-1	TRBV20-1	CSARAYNEQFF	TGCAGTGCAAGAGCATACAATGAGCAGTTCTTC
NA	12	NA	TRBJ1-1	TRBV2	CATNTGYTEAFF	TGTGCCACCAACACAGGGTATACTGAAGCTTTCTTT
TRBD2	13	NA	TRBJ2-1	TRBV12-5	CASGLTSGDEQFF	TGTGCTAGTGGTTTGACAAGCGGGGATGAGCAGTTCTTC
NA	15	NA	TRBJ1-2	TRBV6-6	CATSSPGANTYGYTF	TGTGCCACATCATCGCCTGGGGCGAACACCTATGGCTACACCTTC
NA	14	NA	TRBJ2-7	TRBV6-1	CASSESSRFYEQYF	TGTGCCAGCAGTGAATCCTCCCGTTTCTACGAGCAGTACTTC
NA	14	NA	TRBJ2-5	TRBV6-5	CASRYTTAQETQYF	TGTGCCAGCAGATATACGACAGCGCAAGAGACCCAGTACTTC
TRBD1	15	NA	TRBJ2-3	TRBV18	CASSRQGAGTDTQYF	TGTGCCAGCTCACGACAGGGGGCCGGCACAGATACGCAGTATTTT
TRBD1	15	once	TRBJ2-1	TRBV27	CASMVWDRGLNEQFF	TGTGCCAGCATGGTGTGGGACAGGGGGCTGAATGAGCAGTTCTTC
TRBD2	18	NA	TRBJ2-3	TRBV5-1	CASSLGGTSGSTTDTQYF	TGCGCCAGCAGCTTGGGAGGGACTAGCGGGAGTACCACAGATACGCAGTATTTT
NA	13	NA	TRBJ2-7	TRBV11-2	CASSSLGYYEQYF	TGTGCCAGCAGCTCCTTGGGCTACTACGAGCAGTACTTC
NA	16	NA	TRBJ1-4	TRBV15	CATSSEGAGANEKLFF	TGTGCCACCAGCTCCGAAGGGGCAGGAGCTAATGAAAAACTGTTTTTT
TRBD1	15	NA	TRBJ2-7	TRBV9	CASSVEDRGSYEQYF	TGTGCCAGCAGCGTAGAGGACAGGGGGTCCTACGAGCAGTACTTC
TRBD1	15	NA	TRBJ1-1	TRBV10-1	CASSGGPRQGPEAFF	TGCGCCAGCAGTGGCGGACCCCGACAGGGCCCTGAAGCTTTCTTT
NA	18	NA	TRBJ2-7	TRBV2	CASAPRNPAGARSYEQYF	TGTGCCAGCGCCCCTCGGAACCCCGCAGGGGCCCGCTCCTACGAGCAGTACTTC
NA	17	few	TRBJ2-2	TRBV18	CASSPGDRQRNTGELFF	TGTGCCAGCTCACCAGGAGACAGACAAAGGAACACCGGGGAGCTGTTTTTT
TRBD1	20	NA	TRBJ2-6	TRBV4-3	CASSQDPQTGTTSGANVLTF	TGCGCCAGCAGCCAAGACCCACAGACAGGGACCACTTCTGGGGCCAACGTCCTGACTTTC
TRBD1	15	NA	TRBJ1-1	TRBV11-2	CASSPRDRGYTEAFF	TGTGCCAGCAGCCCCCGGGACAGGGGGTATACTGAAGCTTTCTTT
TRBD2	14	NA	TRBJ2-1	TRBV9	CASSVAGSGREQFF	TGTGCCAGCAGCGTAGCGGGTAGCGGGAGAGAGCAGTTCTTC
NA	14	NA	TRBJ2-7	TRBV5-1	CASSLGATLDEQYF	TGCGCCAGCAGCTTGGGGGCAACTCTTGACGAGCAGTACTTC
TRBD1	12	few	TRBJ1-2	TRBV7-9	CASSSTGYGYTF	TGTGCCAGCAGCTCGACAGGGTATGGCTACACCTTC
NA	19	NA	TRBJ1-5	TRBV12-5	CASGLVRGGQGTSNQPQHF	TGTGCTAGTGGTTTGGTAAGAGGTGGGCAGGGAACAAGCAATCAGCCCCAGCATTTT
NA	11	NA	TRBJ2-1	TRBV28	CASSSQPKQFF	TGTGCCAGCAGCTCACAGCCTAAGCAGTTCTTC
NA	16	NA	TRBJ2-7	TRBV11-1	CASSLVGNRAAAEQYF	TGTGCCAGCAGCTTAGTAGGTAACAGGGCCGCGGCCGAGCAGTACTTC
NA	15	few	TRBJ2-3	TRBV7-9	CASSLARRGTDTQYF	TGTGCCAGCAGCTTAGCGCGGCGGGGCACAGATACGCAGTATTTT
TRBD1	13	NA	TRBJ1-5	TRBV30	CAWSQGERQPQHF	TGTGCCTGGAGTCAGGGGGAGCGTCAGCCCCAGCATTTT
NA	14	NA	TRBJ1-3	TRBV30	CAWSVSFSGNTIYF	TGTGCCTGGAGTGTATCATTCTCTGGAAACACCATATATTTT
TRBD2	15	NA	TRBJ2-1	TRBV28	CASSSGGLAVNEQFF	TGTGCCAGCAGCTCCGGAGGACTAGCTGTAAATGAGCAGTTCTTC
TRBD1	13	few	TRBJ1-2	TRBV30	CAWQQGINYGYTF	TGTGCCTGGCAACAGGGGATAAACTATGGCTACACCTTC